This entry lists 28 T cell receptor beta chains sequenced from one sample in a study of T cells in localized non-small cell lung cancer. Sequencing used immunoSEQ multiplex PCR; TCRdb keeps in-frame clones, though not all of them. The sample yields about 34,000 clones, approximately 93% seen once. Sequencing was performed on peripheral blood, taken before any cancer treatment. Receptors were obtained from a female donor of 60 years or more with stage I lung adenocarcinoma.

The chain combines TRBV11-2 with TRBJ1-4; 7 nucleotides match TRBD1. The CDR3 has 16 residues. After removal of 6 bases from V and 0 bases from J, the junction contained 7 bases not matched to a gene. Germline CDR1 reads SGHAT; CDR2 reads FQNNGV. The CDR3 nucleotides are TGTGCCAGCAGAAGCGGCAGGGGGGCAACTAATGAAAAACTGTTTTTT. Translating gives CASRSGRGATNEKLFF.

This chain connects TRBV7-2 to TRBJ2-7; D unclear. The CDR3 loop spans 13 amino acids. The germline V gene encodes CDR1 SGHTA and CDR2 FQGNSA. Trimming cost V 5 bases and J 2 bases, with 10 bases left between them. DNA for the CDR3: TGTGCCAGCAGCGGAACCACAACCTACGAGCAGTACTTC. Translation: CASSGTTTYEQYF.

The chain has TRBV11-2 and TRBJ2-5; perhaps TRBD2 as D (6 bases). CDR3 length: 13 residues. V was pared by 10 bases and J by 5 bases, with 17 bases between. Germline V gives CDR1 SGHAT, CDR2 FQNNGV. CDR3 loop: CATSGGSPETQYF. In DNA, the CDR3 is TGTGCCACCTCTGGGGGGAGTCCCGAGACCCAGTACTTC.

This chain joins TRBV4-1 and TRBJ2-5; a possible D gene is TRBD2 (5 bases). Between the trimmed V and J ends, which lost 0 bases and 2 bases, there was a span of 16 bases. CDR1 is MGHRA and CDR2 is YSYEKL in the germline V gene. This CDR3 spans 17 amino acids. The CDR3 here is CASSQDTGRVRQETQYF. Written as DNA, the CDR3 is TGCGCCAGCAGCCAAGATACGGGAAGAGTTCGGCAAGAGACCCAGTACTTC.

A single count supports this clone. The CDR3 DNA is TGTGCCAGCAGCTCGGAGGTCCTAGCGGGAGGGTTCGCCGAGCAGTACGTC. Its translation is CASSSEVLAGGFAEQYV. The rearrangement links TRBV11-3 to TRBJ2-7; 12 bases are shared with TRBD2. J gave up 6 bases and V 4 bases, and 13 bases lay outside the gene matches. CDR1 and CDR2 (germline): SGHNT, YENEEA. The CDR3 is 17 amino acids.

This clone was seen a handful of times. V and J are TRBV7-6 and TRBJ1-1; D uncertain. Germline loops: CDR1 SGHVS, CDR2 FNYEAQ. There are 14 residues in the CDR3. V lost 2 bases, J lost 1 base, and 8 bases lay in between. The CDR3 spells CASSLSMGNTEAFF. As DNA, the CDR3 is TGTGCCAGCAGCTTATCTATGGGGAACACTGAAGCTTTCTTT.

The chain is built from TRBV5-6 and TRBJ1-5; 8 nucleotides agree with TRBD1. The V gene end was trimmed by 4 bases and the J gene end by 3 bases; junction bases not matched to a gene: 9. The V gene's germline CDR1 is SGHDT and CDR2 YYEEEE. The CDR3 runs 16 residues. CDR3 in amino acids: CASSLRTGGNNQPQHF. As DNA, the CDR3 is TGTGCCAGCAGCCTACGAACAGGGGGAAACAATCAGCCCCAGCATTTT.

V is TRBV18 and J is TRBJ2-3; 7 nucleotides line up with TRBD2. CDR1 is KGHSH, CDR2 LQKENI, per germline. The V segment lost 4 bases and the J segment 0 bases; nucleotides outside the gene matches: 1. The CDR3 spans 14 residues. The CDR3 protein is CASSQRESTDTQYF. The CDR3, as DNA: TGTGCCAGCTCACAGCGGGAAAGCACAGATACGCAGTATTTT.

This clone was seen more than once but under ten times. CDR3 in DNA: TGCGCCAGCAGCTATGACAGGGCAGAGGGCTACACCTTC. Encoded protein: CASSYDRAEGYTF. V usage is TRBV5-1 and J usage is TRBJ1-2; 7 bases are shared with TRBD1. CDR1 is SGHRS, CDR2 YFSETQ, per germline. The CDR3 spans 13 residues. Unmatched junction bases numbered 7, after V lost 3 bases and J lost 8 bases.

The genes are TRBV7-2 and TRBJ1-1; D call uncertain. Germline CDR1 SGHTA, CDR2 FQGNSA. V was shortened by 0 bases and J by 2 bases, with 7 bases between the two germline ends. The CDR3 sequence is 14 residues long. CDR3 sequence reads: CASSLAMGNTEAFF. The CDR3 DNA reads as TGTGCCAGCAGCTTAGCGATGGGTAACACTGAAGCTTTCTTT.

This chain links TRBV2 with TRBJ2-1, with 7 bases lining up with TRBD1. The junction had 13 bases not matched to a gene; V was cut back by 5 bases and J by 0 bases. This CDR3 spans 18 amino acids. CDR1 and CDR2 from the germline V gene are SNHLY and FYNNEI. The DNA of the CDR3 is TGTGCCAGCAGTTACAGGGGCCCGTCCATTCTCTCCTACAATGAGCAGTTCTTC. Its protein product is CASSYRGPSILSYNEQFF.

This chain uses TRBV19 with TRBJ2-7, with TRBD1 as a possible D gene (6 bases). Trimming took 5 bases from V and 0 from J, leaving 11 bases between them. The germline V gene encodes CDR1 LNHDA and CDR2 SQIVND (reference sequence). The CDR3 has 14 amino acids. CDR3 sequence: CASSPRDTSYEQYV. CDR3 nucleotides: TGTGCCAGTAGTCCGAGGGACACCTCCTACGAGCAGTACGTC.

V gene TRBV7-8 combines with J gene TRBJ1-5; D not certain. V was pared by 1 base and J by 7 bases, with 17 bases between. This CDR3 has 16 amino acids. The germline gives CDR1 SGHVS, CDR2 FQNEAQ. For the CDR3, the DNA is TGTGCCAGCAGCTTAGAGTTGGCCCGATGGGAACAGCCCCAGCATTTT. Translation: CASSLELARWEQPQHF.

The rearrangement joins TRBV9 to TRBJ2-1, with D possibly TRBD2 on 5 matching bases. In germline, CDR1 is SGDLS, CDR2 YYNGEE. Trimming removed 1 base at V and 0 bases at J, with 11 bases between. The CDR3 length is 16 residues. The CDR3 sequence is CASSVTDSVSYNEQFF. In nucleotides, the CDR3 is TGTGCCAGCAGCGTAACGGACTCCGTCTCCTACAATGAGCAGTTCTTC. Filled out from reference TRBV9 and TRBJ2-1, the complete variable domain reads DSGVTQTPKHLITATGQRVTLRCSPRSGDLSVYWYQQSLDQGLQFLIQYYNGEERAKGNILERFSAQQFPDLHSELNLSSLELGDSALYFCASSVTDSVSYNEQFFGPGTRLTVL.

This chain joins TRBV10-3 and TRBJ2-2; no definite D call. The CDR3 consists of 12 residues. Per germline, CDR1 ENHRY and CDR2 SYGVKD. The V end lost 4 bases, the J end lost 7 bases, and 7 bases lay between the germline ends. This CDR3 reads CAISATLGELFF. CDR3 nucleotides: TGTGCCATCAGTGCTACCCTCGGGGAGCTGTTTTTT.

The DNA of the CDR3 is TGTGCCAGCAGCATACTCACCGGACTAGCGGGAGGATACGGCATTCAGTACTTC. This gives the protein CASSILTGLAGGYGIQYF. The chain uses TRBV11-3 and TRBJ2-4; TRBD2 matches at 14 bases. The CDR3 consists of 18 residues. V was pared by 5 bases and J by 9 bases, with 15 bases of the junction left unmatched. Looked up from germline, CDR1 is SGHNT and CDR2 is YENEEA.

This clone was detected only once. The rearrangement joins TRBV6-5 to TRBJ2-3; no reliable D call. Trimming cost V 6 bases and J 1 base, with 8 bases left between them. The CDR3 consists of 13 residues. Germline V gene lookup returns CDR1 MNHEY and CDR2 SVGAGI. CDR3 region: CASRVPGTDTQYF. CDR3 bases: TGTGCCAGCAGGGTTCCGGGCACAGATACGCAGTATTTT.

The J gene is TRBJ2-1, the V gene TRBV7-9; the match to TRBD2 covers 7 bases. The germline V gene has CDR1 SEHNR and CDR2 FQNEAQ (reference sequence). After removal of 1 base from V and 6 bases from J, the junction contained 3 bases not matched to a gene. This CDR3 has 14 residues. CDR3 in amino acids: CASSLVREANEQFF. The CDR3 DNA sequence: TGTGCCAGCAGCTTAGTACGGGAGGCCAATGAGCAGTTCTTC.

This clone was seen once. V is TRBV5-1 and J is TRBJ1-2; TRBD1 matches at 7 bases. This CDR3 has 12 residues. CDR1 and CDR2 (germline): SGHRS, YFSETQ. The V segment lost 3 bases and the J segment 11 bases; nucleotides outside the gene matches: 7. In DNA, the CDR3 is TGCGCCAGCAGCTCGAATACCAGGGGGTACACCTTC. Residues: CASSSNTRGYTF.

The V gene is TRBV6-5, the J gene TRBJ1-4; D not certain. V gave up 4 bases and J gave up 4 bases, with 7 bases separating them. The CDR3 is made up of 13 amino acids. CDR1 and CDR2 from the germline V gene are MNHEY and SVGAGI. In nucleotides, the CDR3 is TGTGCCAGCAGTTCGACGGTTAATGAAAAACTGTTTTTT. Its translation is CASSSTVNEKLFF.

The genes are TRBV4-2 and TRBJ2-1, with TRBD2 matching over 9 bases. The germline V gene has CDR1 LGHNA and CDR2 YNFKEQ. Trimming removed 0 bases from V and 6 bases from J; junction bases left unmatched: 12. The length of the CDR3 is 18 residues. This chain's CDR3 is CASSQDLLSGGGSNEQFF. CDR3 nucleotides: TGTGCCAGCAGCCAAGATCTACTTAGCGGGGGAGGGAGCAATGAGCAGTTCTTC.

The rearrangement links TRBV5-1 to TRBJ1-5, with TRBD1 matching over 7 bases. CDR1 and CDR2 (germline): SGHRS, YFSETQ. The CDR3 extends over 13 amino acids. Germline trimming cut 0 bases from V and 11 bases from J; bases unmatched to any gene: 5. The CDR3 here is CASSLEGAGTQHF. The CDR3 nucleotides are TGCGCCAGCAGCTTGGAGGGGGCGGGGACCCAGCATTTT.

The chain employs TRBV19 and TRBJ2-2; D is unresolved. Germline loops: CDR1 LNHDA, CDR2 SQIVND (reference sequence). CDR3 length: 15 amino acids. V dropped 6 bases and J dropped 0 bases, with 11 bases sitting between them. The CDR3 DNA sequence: TGTGCCAGTAGGTTACAAAGACCGAACACCGGGGAGCTGTTTTTT. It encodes CASRLQRPNTGELFF.

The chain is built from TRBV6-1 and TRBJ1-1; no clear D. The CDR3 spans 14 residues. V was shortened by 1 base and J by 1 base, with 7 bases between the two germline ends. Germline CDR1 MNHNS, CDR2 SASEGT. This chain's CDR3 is CASSEVTGNTEAFF. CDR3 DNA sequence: TGTGCCAGCAGTGAAGTAACGGGGAACACTGAAGCTTTCTTT.

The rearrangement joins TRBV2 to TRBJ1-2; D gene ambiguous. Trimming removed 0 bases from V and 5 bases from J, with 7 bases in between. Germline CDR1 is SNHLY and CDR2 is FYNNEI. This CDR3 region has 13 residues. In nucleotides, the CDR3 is TGTGCCAGCAGTGAAGCACAGTTTTATGGCTACACCTTC. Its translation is CASSEAQFYGYTF.

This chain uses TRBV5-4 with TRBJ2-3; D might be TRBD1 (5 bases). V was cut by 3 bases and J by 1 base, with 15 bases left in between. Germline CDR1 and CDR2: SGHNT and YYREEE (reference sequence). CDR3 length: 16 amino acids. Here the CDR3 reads CASSSARGGGTDTQYF. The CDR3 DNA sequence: TGTGCCAGCAGCTCCGCAAGGGGTGGGGGCACAGATACGCAGTATTTT.

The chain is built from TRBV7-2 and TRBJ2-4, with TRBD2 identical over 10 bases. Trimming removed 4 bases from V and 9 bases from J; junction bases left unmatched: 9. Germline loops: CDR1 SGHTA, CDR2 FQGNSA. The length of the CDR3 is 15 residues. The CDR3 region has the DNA TGTGCCAGCAGCTCAGGGGCTAGCGGGAGAGGCATTCAGTACTTC. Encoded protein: CASSSGASGRGIQYF.

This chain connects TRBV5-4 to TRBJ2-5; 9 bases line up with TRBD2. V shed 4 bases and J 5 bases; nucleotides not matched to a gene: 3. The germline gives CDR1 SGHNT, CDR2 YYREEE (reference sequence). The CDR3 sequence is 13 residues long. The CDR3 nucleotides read TGTGCCAGCAGCCGCGGGGGGGCGGAGACCCAGTACTTC. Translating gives CASSRGGAETQYF.